The clone carrying this T cell receptor (beta chain) was recorded once. Its antigen is unidentified. The source of the sample is a study of T cell responses to AZD1222 COVID-19 vaccine. Study-level findings and limits: Only six or seven AZD1222 recipients tested seropositive at baseline. Mostly white British, mostly female donors; authors suggested clonal diversity may be underestimated. Close to half of all spike-specific TCRs reportedly target regions of the variants that are unmutated. Repertoire sampling was restricted to post-peak T cell response timepoints.

Only in-frame clones appear in the TCRdb table, and some are missing; sequencing was by immunoSEQ multiplex PCR. There are about 94,000 clones in the sample; roughly 85% occur only once, and roughly 4.3% lies in the top ten. Germline V gene lookup returns CDR1 LGHNA and CDR2 YNFKEQ. The V end lost 2 bases, the J end lost 2 bases, and 9 bases lay between the germline ends. The CDR3 has 14 residues. The chain recombines TRBV4-2 with TRBJ1-2, with D hard to call. This sequence was found in an adult who received the AZD1222 COVID-19 vaccine. Sequencing used peripheral blood, obtained 28 days after the second AZD1222 dose. CDR3 loop: CASSQTGRNYGYTF. CDR3 bases: TGTGCCAGCAGCCAAACCGGTAGGAACTATGGCTACACCTTC.